This TCR beta chain stems from a study of T cells in Graves' hyperthyroidism and ophthalmopathy. Study background: Blood from the periphery was taken at initial diagnosis, before any treatment.

The germline V gene has CDR1 SGHTA and CDR2 FQGNSA. The V end lost 5 bases, the J end lost 2 bases, and 14 bases lay between the germline ends. The CDR3 is 15 amino acids. Diagnosis relied on clinical symptoms, serum thyroxine and TRAb, thyroid ultrasound and orbital computed tomography. Using around 10 ml of fresh peripheral blood, PBMCs were prepared. Amplified TCR beta CDR3 regions derived from RNA transcripts. The TCR CDR3 first-round RT-PCR relied on the HTBI primer set. Each CDR3 protein is one row after TCRdb ran MiXCR on the multiplex PCR reads. The sample consists of some 500,000 distinct CDR3 sequences, around 15% of them appearing once. This clonotype was counted ten times or more.

The sample comprised blood. The sequence came from a woman under 30 with Graves' hyperthyroidism. The rearrangement links TRBV7-2 to TRBJ2-3; maybe TRBD2 (5 bases). This CDR3 reads CASSPGLQTTDTQYF. The CDR3 DNA follows: TGTGCCAGCAGCCCAGGACTCCAAACCACAGATACGCAGTATTTT.